The 25 T cell receptor beta chains in this list originate from one sample, sequenced in a study of long-term antiretroviral therapy in people with HIV. Survey-level immunoSEQ v3.0 assays were run. Sequencing used immunoSEQ multiplex PCR; TCRdb keeps in-frame clones, though not all of them. The table has 17,000 or so clones, about four fifths seen once. The specimen was unsorted PBMCs, collected at the start of antiretroviral therapy. The source is a man aged 30-40 years with HIV.

This clone was seen a few times. J is TRBJ1-3 and V is TRBV7-2, with D possibly TRBD1 on 6 matching bases. The CDR3 has 16 residues. Germline CDR1 and CDR2: SGHTA and FQGNSA. Trimming removed 4 bases at V and 5 bases at J, with 18 bases between. CDR3 protein: CASSSTGARGRNTIYF. The CDR3 DNA sequence: TGTGCCAGCAGCTCGACAGGCGCCCGGGGAAGAAACACCATATATTTT.

This clone has a handful of counts. This chain connects TRBV15 to TRBJ1-5, with D perhaps matching TRBD1 (5 bases). Germline V gene lookup returns CDR1 LNHNV and CDR2 YYDKDF (reference sequence). This CDR3 is 15 amino acids long. With 0 bases removed from V and 2 bases from J, the gap between germline ends came to 8 bases. CDR3 loop: CATSRDRVGNQPQHF. Here the CDR3 DNA reads TGTGCCACCAGCAGAGACAGGGTGGGCAATCAGCCCCAGCATTTT.

This clone was counted only a few times. The genes are TRBV4-2 and TRBJ1-5; perhaps TRBD1 as D (5 bases). The ends were cut back, 4 bases at V and 5 bases at J, with 18 bases in the middle. Germline V gives CDR1 LGHNA, CDR2 YNFKEQ. The CDR3 has 16 residues. The CDR3 sequence: CASSPGGKPDDQPQHF. The CDR3, as DNA: TGTGCCAGCAGCCCGGGGGGGAAGCCCGACGATCAGCCCCAGCATTTT.

The rearrangement uses TRBV6-1 and TRBJ2-7, with 7 bases matching TRBD1. The junction had 3 bases not matched to a gene; V was cut back by 6 bases and J by 1 base. The CDR3 runs to 13 residues. Germline V CDR1 and CDR2: MNHNS, SASEGT. The DNA of the CDR3 is TGTGCCAGCAGCCAGGGGGAGTCCTACGAGCAGTACTTC. This encodes CASSQGESYEQYF.

The V and J genes are TRBV28 and TRBJ2-7; weak D call: TRBD1 (5 bases). The CDR3 spans 12 residues. Between the trimmed V and J ends, which lost 0 bases and 5 bases, there was a span of 5 bases. Germline assignment: CDR1 MDHEN and CDR2 SYDVKM. CDR3 region: CASSLWTDEQYF. The CDR3 nucleotides are TGTGCCAGCAGTTTATGGACAGACGAGCAGTACTTC. The whole variable domain, remainder taken from reference TRBV28 and TRBJ2-7, is DVKVTQSSRYLVKRTGEKVFLECVQDMDHENMFWYRQDPGLGLRLIYFSYDVKMKEKGDIPEGYSVSREKKERFSLILESASTNQTSMYLCASSLWTDEQYFGPGTRLTVT.

The gene calls are TRBV5-5 and TRBJ2-7, with D perhaps matching TRBD1 (6 bases). CDR1 SGHKS and CDR2 YYEKEE come from the germline V gene (reference sequence). The CDR3 extends over 12 amino acids. V was cut by 6 bases and J by 6 bases, with 13 bases left in between. CDR3 region: CASKGQGFEQYF. CDR3 bases: TGTGCCAGCAAGGGCCAGGGGTTCGAGCAGTACTTC.

V is TRBV4-1 and J is TRBJ2-6; D is uncertain. CDR3 size: 17 residues. CDR1 MGHRA and CDR2 YSYEKL come from the germline V gene. V was clipped by 3 bases and J by 0 bases, with 12 bases between them. CDR3 sequence (DNA): TGCGCCAGCAGCCACCCGGGCGGCAACTCTGGGGCCAACGTCCTGACTTTC. This sequence encodes CASSHPGGNSGANVLTF.

The V call is TRBV28, the J call TRBJ2-7; D uncertain. There are 13 residues in the CDR3. The germline CDR1 and CDR2 sequences are MDHEN and SYDVKM. Trimming removed 1 base from V and 5 bases from J, with 9 bases in between. The CDR3 loop is CASSLSTAHEQYF. CDR3 DNA sequence: TGTGCCAGCAGTTTATCTACAGCCCACGAGCAGTACTTC.

This clone was seen more than once but under ten times. The chain has TRBV7-6 and TRBJ2-1, with D possibly matching TRBD1 (6 bases). Germline CDR1 reads SGHVS; CDR2 reads FNYEAQ. V was pared by 1 base and J by 8 bases, with 9 bases between. The CDR3 length is 13 residues. CDR3 sequence reads: CASSLGRGDEQFF. CDR3 sequence (DNA): TGTGCCAGCAGCTTAGGCAGGGGCGATGAGCAGTTCTTC.

The V gene is TRBV28, the J gene TRBJ2-5; 8 bases fit TRBD1. V shed 8 bases, J shed 1 base, and the junction held 9 bases outside the gene matches. Germline assignment: CDR1 MDHEN and CDR2 SYDVKM. The length of the CDR3 is 15 residues. The CDR3 DNA follows: TGTGCCAGCGGCGAGAAAGGGACAGGCCAAGAGACCCAGTACTTC. Protein product: CASGEKGTGQETQYF.

The chain uses TRBV7-2 and TRBJ2-7; 9 positions agree with TRBD1. Trimming took 5 bases from V and 2 from J; bases not matched to a gene: 1. Germline V lookup: CDR1 SGHTA, CDR2 FQGNSA. CDR3 length equals 13 residues. CDR3 protein: CASSRTGAYEQYF. The CDR3 nucleotides are TGTGCCAGCAGCCGGACAGGGGCCTACGAGCAGTACTTC. Drawing the rest from reference TRBV7-2 and TRBJ2-7, the complete variable domain is GAGVSQSPSNKVTEKGKDVELRCDPISGHTALYWYRQSLGQGLEFLIYFQGNSAPDKSGLPSDRFSAERTGGSVSTLTIQRTQQEDSAVYLCASSRTGAYEQYFGPGTRLTVT.

The gene calls are TRBV28 and TRBJ2-1, with 15 bases that match TRBD2. Losses at the gene ends were 5 bases for V and 4 bases for J; bases not matched to a gene: 6. CDR1 is MDHEN, CDR2 SYDVKM, per germline. The CDR3 totals 17 residues. Here the CDR3 DNA reads TGTGCCAGCAGTACGGGACTAGCGGGAGGTTTTTACAATGAGCAGTTCTTC. It yields the protein CASSTGLAGGFYNEQFF. Combining the CDR3 with reference TRBV28 and TRBJ2-1 gives the whole variable domain DVKVTQSSRYLVKRTGEKVFLECVQDMDHENMFWYRQDPGLGLRLIYFSYDVKMKEKGDIPEGYSVSREKKERFSLILESASTNQTSMYLCASSTGLAGGFYNEQFFGPGTRLTVL.

This chain uses TRBV18 with TRBJ1-3; D not resolved. CDR1 and CDR2 from the germline V gene are KGHSH and LQKENI. This CDR3 spans 15 amino acids. The V gene lost 4 bases and the J gene lost 4 bases, with 14 bases spanning the gap. CDR3 protein: CASSQGTPAGNTIYF. In DNA, the CDR3 is TGTGCCAGCTCACAGGGCACACCCGCCGGAAACACCATATATTTT.

DNA for the CDR3: TGTGCCAGCAGCACAAGACGGGACGCGAACACCGGGGAGCTGTTTTTT. Residues: CASSTRRDANTGELFF. This chain uses TRBV5-8 with TRBJ2-2; possibly TRBD1 or TRBD2 for D (5 bases each). V was shortened by 4 bases and J by 0 bases, with 13 bases between the two germline ends. Germline CDR1 SGHTS, CDR2 YDEGEE. CDR3 length: 16 amino acids.

CDR3: CASSPRLPSNEQFF. In DNA, the CDR3 is TGTGCCAGCTCCCCTCGACTACCCTCCAATGAGCAGTTCTTC. The gene calls are TRBV7-9 and TRBJ2-1; D is possibly TRBD2 (5 bases). This CDR3 is built from 14 residues. Per germline, CDR1 SEHNR and CDR2 FQNEAQ (reference sequence). V dropped 8 bases and J dropped 6 bases, with 17 bases sitting between them.

The chain is built from TRBV29-1 and TRBJ2-2; TRBD2 agrees at 9 bases. V lost 1 base and J lost 5; bases outside the gene matches: 5. The CDR3 covers 15 residues. Germline V CDR1 and CDR2: SQVTM, ANQGSEA. The DNA for the CDR3 is TGCAGCGTTGAAGTAGCGGGGGCTGCGACCGGGGAGCTGTTTTTT. Protein: CSVEVAGAATGELFF.

The V gene is TRBV30, the J gene TRBJ1-2; a weak D match, TRBD1 (5 bases). The V gene lost 2 bases and the J gene lost 4 bases, with 8 bases spanning the gap. The CDR3 loop spans 12 amino acids. The germline V gene encodes CDR1 GTSNPN and CDR2 SVGIG (reference sequence). CDR3 in DNA: TGTGCCTGGAGTCAGGGCGGCTATGGCTACACCTTC. This encodes CAWSQGGYGYTF.

This clone was seen a few times. The chain combines TRBV7-2 with TRBJ2-1; 11 positions match TRBD2. V lost 4 bases, J lost 8 bases, and 7 bases stayed unmatched. The V gene's germline CDR1 is SGHTA and CDR2 FQGNSA. The CDR3 has 15 amino acids. The CDR3 DNA reads TGTGCCAGCAGCTCGGGGGGGGGACTAGCGGATGAGCAGTTCTTC. Protein product: CASSSGGGLADEQFF.

V and J are TRBV5-1 and TRBJ2-3; D is unclear. Germline loops: CDR1 SGHRS, CDR2 YFSETQ. The CDR3 is 14 amino acids. V shed 0 bases and J shed 6 bases, with 11 bases lying between them. CDR3 residues: CASSLERSRDTQYF. The CDR3 nucleotides read TGCGCCAGCAGCTTGGAGCGTTCTAGGGATACGCAGTATTTT.

The J gene is TRBJ2-3, the V gene TRBV18; D perhaps matches TRBD2 (6 bases). The CDR3 runs to 16 residues. Trimming took off 3 bases at V and 2 bases at J, with 15 bases between the two ends. Germline CDR1 and CDR2: KGHSH and LQKENI. CDR3 bases: TGTGCCAGCTCACCGGGAGGTGCTGGTGTCACAGATACGCAGTATTTT. Translation gives CASSPGGAGVTDTQYF.

The chain recombines TRBV29-1 with TRBJ2-7; 11 positions agree with TRBD1. Germline CDR1 and CDR2: SQVTM and ANQGSEA. Unmatched junction bases numbered 3, after V lost 5 bases and J lost 0 bases. The CDR3 has 14 amino acids. Here the CDR3 DNA reads TGCAGCGTTCGGACAGGGGGCAACTCCTACGAGCAGTACTTC. Protein product: CSVRTGGNSYEQYF.

This clone was seen more than once but under ten times. The chain has TRBV10-3 and TRBJ2-7; 9 nucleotides agree with TRBD2. CDR3 length equals 13 residues. After removal of 10 bases from V and 12 bases from J, the junction contained 16 bases not matched to a gene. Per germline, CDR1 ENHRY and CDR2 SYGVKD. CDR3 nucleotides: TGTGCCACCCAGCTGGCGGGGGGGCCGGCTTGGTACTTC. This codes for CATQLAGGPAWYF.

The chain combines TRBV9 with TRBJ2-3; D is perhaps TRBD2 (6 bases). This CDR3 spans 16 amino acids. Trimming removed 0 bases at V and 4 bases at J, with 15 bases between. Germline V gene lookup returns CDR1 SGDLS and CDR2 YYNGEE. CDR3 region: CASSVVAAGSPDTQYF. The CDR3 nucleotides are TGTGCCAGCAGCGTAGTAGCGGCGGGCAGTCCAGATACGCAGTATTTT.

This clone has more than one count but fewer than ten. The rearrangement links TRBV11-2 to TRBJ2-7; D is unclear. This CDR3 is built from 14 residues. The V end was cut by 5 bases, the J end by 0 bases, with 11 bases between. Per germline, CDR1 SGHAT and CDR2 FQNNGV. The CDR3 sequence is CASSDLTLSYEQYF. Here the CDR3 DNA reads TGTGCCAGCAGCGACTTGACACTCTCCTACGAGCAGTACTTC.

J is TRBJ2-3 and V is TRBV28, with unresolved D. Germline values: CDR1 MDHEN, CDR2 SYDVKM. This CDR3 has 13 residues. V was pared by 5 bases and J by 5 bases, with 11 bases between. CDR3 in amino acids: CASSPRRLDTQYF. Written as DNA, the CDR3 is TGTGCCAGCAGTCCTCGACGGCTAGATACGCAGTATTTT.